One and the same sample provided the 11 T cell receptor beta chains below, sequenced in a study of radiotherapy plus CTLA-4 blockade in lung cancer. This table comes from immunoSEQ multiplex PCR, and its TCRdb copy is limited to in-frame clones, with some not included. The sample lists around 120,000 clones; roughly 74% were seen once. The material sequenced was peripheral blood, taken from a patient treated with radiotherapy plus ipilimumab. The receptors originated from a human donor with non-small cell lung cancer who had a partial response to radiotherapy plus ipilimumab.

The chain uses TRBV5-6 and TRBJ2-3; 8 bases map to TRBD2. Germline values: CDR1 SGHDT, CDR2 YYEEEE. The V and J ends lost 4 bases and 0 bases, in that order; junction bases with no gene match: 7. This CDR3 has 16 amino acids. Here the CDR3 reads CASSVLAGPSTDTQYF. DNA of the CDR3: TGTGCCAGCAGCGTATTAGCGGGGCCTAGCACAGATACGCAGTATTTT.

The CDR3, as DNA: TGTGCCAGCAACCCCCTCACAGGGGAACAGCAGTACTTC. It codes for CASNPLTGEQQYF. The V and J genes are TRBV28 and TRBJ2-7, with 7 positions matching TRBD1. CDR1 is MDHEN and CDR2 is SYDVKM in the germline V gene. This CDR3 is built from 13 residues. Trimming cost V 7 bases and J 8 bases; bases outside gene matches: 11.

This clone was seen a few times. The chain joins TRBV11-2 to TRBJ1-5, with D possibly matching TRBD1 (5 bases). Trimming removed 5 bases from V and 3 bases from J, with 14 bases in between. The CDR3 contains 15 residues. The germline CDR1 and CDR2 sequences are SGHAT and FQNNGV. The CDR3 is CASSPTGGINQPQHF. DNA for the CDR3: TGTGCCAGCAGCCCGACGGGGGGAATCAATCAGCCCCAGCATTTT.

This chain uses TRBV10-2 with TRBJ1-1, with 9 bases fitting TRBD1. The CDR3 length is 15 residues. CDR1 is WSHSY and CDR2 is SAAADI in the germline V gene. V lost 7 bases to trimming and J lost 1 base; unmatched junction nucleotides: 7. CDR3 nucleotide sequence: TGCGCCAGCACCCTACCACAGGGGGCGAACACTGAAGCTTTCTTT. Its protein product is CASTLPQGANTEAFF.

This clone was counted between two and nine times. The chain combines TRBV10-3 with TRBJ2-1, with D tentatively TRBD1 (6 bases). There are 14 residues in the CDR3. Germline-derived CDR1 and CDR2 are ENHRY and SYGVKD. V shed 0 bases and J shed 10 bases, with 13 bases lying between them. The CDR3 is CAISESMDSREQFF. The CDR3 nucleotides are TGTGCCATCAGTGAGTCCATGGACAGCAGGGAGCAGTTCTTC.

V is TRBV15 and J is TRBJ1-5; D call uncertain. CDR1 LNHNV and CDR2 YYDKDF come from the germline V gene (reference sequence). V was pared by 0 bases and J by 7 bases, with 16 bases between. The CDR3 runs to 16 residues. CDR3 nucleotides: TGTGCCACCAGCAGAGATATGCAGCCAGGCCGGCAGCCCCAGCATTTT. It specifies CATSRDMQPGRQPQHF.

V and J are TRBV6-5 and TRBJ2-7; possible D gene TRBD1, 6 bases. Trimming removed 6 bases at V and 6 bases at J, with 21 bases between. Germline V gene data show CDR1 as MNHEY and CDR2 as SVGAGI. The CDR3 runs to 15 residues. The CDR3 DNA is TGTGCCAGCAGCCTAACAGGGCAGGCTTTTAGCGAGCAGTACTTC. Translating it yields CASSLTGQAFSEQYF.

The chain links TRBV6-5 to TRBJ1-4; D is unresolved. The CDR3 length is 12 residues. V dropped 6 bases and J dropped 12 bases, with 14 bases sitting between them. CDR1 and CDR2 from the germline V gene are MNHEY and SVGAGI. The CDR3 reads CASSTLREELFF. CDR3 DNA sequence: TGTGCCAGCAGCACGCTAAGGGAGGAACTGTTTTTT.

V is TRBV18 and J is TRBJ2-1; 7 nucleotides align to TRBD2. The V segment lost 6 bases and the J segment 7 bases; nucleotides outside the gene matches: 6. This CDR3 spans 13 amino acids. Germline CDR1 is KGHSH and CDR2 is LQKENI. CDR3 coding DNA: TGTGCCAGCTCCCCCCTAGCGGAGAATGAGCAGTTCTTC. Its translation: CASSPLAENEQFF.

This sequence joins TRBV4-1 and TRBJ2-5; D might be TRBD2 (6 bases). CDR1 MGHRA and CDR2 YSYEKL come from the germline V gene. The CDR3 length is 14 residues. With 2 bases removed from V and 1 base from J, the gap between germline ends came to 8 bases. CDR3 amino acids: CASSQLAAQETQYF. DNA for the CDR3: TGCGCCAGCAGCCAATTAGCGGCCCAAGAGACCCAGTACTTC.

Here the CDR3 reads CASSLGTGGLDGYTF. As DNA, the CDR3 is TGTGCCAGCAGCTTAGGTACAGGGGGCTTGGATGGCTACACCTTC. The genes are TRBV7-2 and TRBJ1-2, with 9 nucleotides matching TRBD1. This CDR3 is built from 15 residues. The germline gives CDR1 SGHTA, CDR2 FQGNSA. V shed 1 base and J 6 bases; nucleotides not matched to a gene: 6. Supplemented by reference TRBV7-2 and TRBJ1-2, the full variable domain reads GAGVSQSPSNKVTEKGKDVELRCDPISGHTALYWYRQSLGQGLEFLIYFQGNSAPDKSGLPSDRFSAERTGGSVSTLTIQRTQQEDSAVYLCASSLGTGGLDGYTFGSGTRLTVV.